Listed below are T cell receptor beta chains from one sample, sequenced in a study of T cells after yellow fever vaccination. TCRdb reprocessed the 5' RACE reads via MiXCR and lists one record per CDR3 protein. Here the sample spans around 310,000 distinct CDR3 sequences, approximately 9% being singletons. Source: PBMCs, taken on the day of the first yellow fever vaccination. The receptors stem from a man aged 18-30 years who received the YFV17D yellow fever vaccine. Each CDR3 is given with its conserved first and last residue. D genes are given only for firm matches. Size values are once, few and many counts, or a class for expanded clones, and some rows have none.

CAGSFRSSGNTIYF	TGTGCCGGCAGCTTCAGATCATCGGGAAACACCATATATTTT	NA	TRBJ1-3	NA	TRBV5-6
CASSLDRGEAFF	TGCGCCAGCAGCCTCGACAGGGGCGAAGCTTTCTTT	many	TRBJ1-1	TRBD1	TRBV4-1
CASSSASGGRTGELFF	TGTGCCAGCAGCTCGGCCTCTGGGGGCCGCACCGGGGAGCTGTTTTTT	NA	TRBJ2-2	NA	TRBV7-3
CSASGSRLSGNTIYF	TGCAGTGCTAGTGGGTCACGACTCTCTGGAAACACCATATATTTT	few	TRBJ1-3	NA	TRBV20-1
CASSQHNEQFF	TGTGCCAGCAGTCAACATAATGAGCAGTTCTTC	few	TRBJ2-1	NA	TRBV6-2/TRBV6-3
CASSLGQTRSTDTQYF	TGCGCCAGCAGCTTAGGACAGACTAGAAGCACAGATACGCAGTATTTT	many	TRBJ2-3	NA	TRBV5-1
CASSLRQDYPYEQYF	TGTGCCAGCAGCTTACGACAGGACTACCCCTACGAGCAGTACTTC	NA	TRBJ2-7	NA	TRBV7-2
CASSSRRGPESYNEQFF	TGTGCCAGCAGCTCCCGCCGGGGACCCGAGAGCTACAATGAGCAGTTCTTC	few	TRBJ2-1	NA	TRBV13
CASSKSGTGAYNEQFF	TGCGCCAGCAGTAAATCCGGGACAGGGGCCTACAATGAGCAGTTCTTC	NA	TRBJ2-1	TRBD1	TRBV23-1
CASSPRGAFDYEQFF	TGTGCCAGCAGTCCCCGGGGGGCTTTCGATTATGAGCAGTTCTTC	NA	TRBJ2-1	NA	TRBV6-1
CASSQATGSPGYTF	TGCGCCAGCAGCCAAGCGACAGGGTCCCCTGGCTACACCTTC	NA	TRBJ1-2	TRBD1	TRBV4-1
CASSLEGQGWNSPLHF	TGTGCCAGCAGCTTAGAGGGACAGGGTTGGAATTCACCCCTCCACTTT	NA	TRBJ1-6	TRBD1	TRBV7-9
CASSRRDRGSTDTQYF	TGTGCCAGTAGTAGACGGGACAGGGGGAGCACAGATACGCAGTATTTT	NA	TRBJ2-3	TRBD1	TRBV19
CASSYSQGEHDNEQFF	TGTGCCAGCAGTTACTCGCAGGGGGAGCACGACAATGAGCAGTTCTTC	NA	TRBJ2-1	TRBD1	TRBV6-5
CASSLESWGQGSEAFF	TGTGCCAGCAGCTTAGAGAGTTGGGGACAGGGGTCTGAAGCTTTCTTT	NA	TRBJ1-1	TRBD1	TRBV7-9